The present entry profiles one T cell receptor (beta chain) with its context. The antigen is not known. Between the trimmed V and J ends, which lost 3 bases and 8 bases, there was a span of 15 bases. The CDR3 extends over 15 amino acids. CDR1 and CDR2 from the germline V gene are SGHKS and YYEKEE (reference sequence). The sample originates from a study of shared clonotypes between healthy human individuals. Findings and caveats of the study: Estimated clonotype richness was generally higher in naive than memory subsets.

The protocol was immunoSEQ multiplex PCR, while the TCRdb copy is restricted to in-frame clones and leaves out a portion. The table has a few million clones, approximately 96% seen once. The sequence was collected from a man aged 18 to 30 in good health. J is TRBJ1-6 and V is TRBV5-5; D is uncertain. The material sequenced was naive CD4+ T cells sorted from blood. Subset reported: CD45RA+ positively selected. The DNA for the CDR3 is TGTGCCAGCAGCTGGAGATTGGGGATCCATTCACCCCTCCACTTT. Its translation: CASSWRLGIHSPLHF.